This T cell receptor (beta chain) was retrieved from a study of blood T cell repertoires in COVID-19. Study processing details: Amplification with reference gene primers provided the estimates of nucleated cell counts. Libraries were prepared by immunoSEQ multiplex PCR; TCRdb keeps only in-frame clonotypes and omits some of them. D and trimming come from the DNA, and the V and J calls and clone size come from that table. The repertoire has roughly 40,000 clones, more than 85% of them found once; the top ten carry around 5%. The junction had 9 bases not matched to a gene; V was cut back by 7 bases and J by 7 bases. The CDR3 length is 14 residues. Germline assignment: CDR1 SGHTA and CDR2 FQGNSA. This clone has just a few counts.

Sequencing used peripheral blood. The sequence was obtained from a human donor in a cohort sampled during active COVID-19. The chain links TRBV7-2 to TRBJ2-1, with 8 nucleotides matching TRBD1. CDR3 amino acids: CASTPIWTGNEQFF. DNA of the CDR3: TGTGCCAGCACCCCGATTTGGACAGGGAATGAGCAGTTCTTC.